This T cell receptor (beta chain) was identified during a study of molecular identifiers for immune sequencing clone quantification. Whole-study context: RNA, taken in replicates from approximately 20,000 or 100,000 naive CD8 cells, was split five ways, with four sequenced.

This clonotype showed up many times. MiXCR, run by TCRdb on the PCR reads, gives a single entry per CDR3 protein. The data contain some 320,000 distinct CDR3 sequences, 20% to 25% of them singletons. The CDR3 has 15 residues. Germline V gene lookup returns CDR1 SQVTM and CDR2 ANQGSEA. Between the trimmed V and J ends, which lost 6 bases and 1 base, there was a span of 16 bases. The TCR was taken from a human donor in good health. Some libraries in this study had Jurkat cell RNA spiked in. V gene TRBV29-1 combines with J gene TRBJ1-3; TRBD1 is a possible D gene (6 bases). Sequencing was done on a sample of naive CD8+ T cells from blood, with Jurkat cell RNA spiked in. Subset described: FACS-sorted CD8+CD4-CCR7+CD45RA+ naive T cells. The CDR3 DNA reads TGCAGCGTCTCATATAAAGGGGGATCTGGAAACACCATATATTTT. It is translated as CSVSYKGGSGNTIYF. Supplemented by reference TRBV29-1 and TRBJ1-3, the full variable domain reads SAVISQKPSRDICQRGTSLTIQCQVDSQVTMMFWYRQQPGQSLTLIATANQGSEATYESGFVIDKFPISRPNLTFSTLTVSNMSPEDSSIYLCSVSYKGGSGNTIYFGEGSWLTVV.